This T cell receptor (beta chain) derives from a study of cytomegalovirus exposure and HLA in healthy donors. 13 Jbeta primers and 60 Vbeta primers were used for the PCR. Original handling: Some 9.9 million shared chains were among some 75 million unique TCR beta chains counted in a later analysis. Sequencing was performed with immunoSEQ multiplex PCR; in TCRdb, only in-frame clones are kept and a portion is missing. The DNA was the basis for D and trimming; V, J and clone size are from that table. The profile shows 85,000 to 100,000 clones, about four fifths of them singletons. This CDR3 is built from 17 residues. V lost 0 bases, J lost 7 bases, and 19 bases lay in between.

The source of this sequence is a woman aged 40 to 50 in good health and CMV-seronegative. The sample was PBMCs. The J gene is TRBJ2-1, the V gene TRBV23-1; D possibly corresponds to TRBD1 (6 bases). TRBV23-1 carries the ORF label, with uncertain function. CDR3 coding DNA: TGCGCCAGCAGTCAATCGGACGACAGGCCCGGGAAGAATGAGCAGTTCTTC. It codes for CASSQSDDRPGKNEQFF.